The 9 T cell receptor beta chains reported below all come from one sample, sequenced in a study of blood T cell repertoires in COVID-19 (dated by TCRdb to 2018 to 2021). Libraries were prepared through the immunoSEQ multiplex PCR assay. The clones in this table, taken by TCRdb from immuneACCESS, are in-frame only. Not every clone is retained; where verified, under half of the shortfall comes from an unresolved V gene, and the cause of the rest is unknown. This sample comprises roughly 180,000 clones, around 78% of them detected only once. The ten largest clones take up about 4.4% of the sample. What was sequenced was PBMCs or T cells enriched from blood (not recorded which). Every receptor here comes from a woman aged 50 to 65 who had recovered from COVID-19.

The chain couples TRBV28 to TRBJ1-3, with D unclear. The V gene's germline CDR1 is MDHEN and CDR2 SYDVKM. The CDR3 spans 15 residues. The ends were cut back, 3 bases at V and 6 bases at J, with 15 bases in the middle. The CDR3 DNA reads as TGTGCCAGCAGTTTTGGGGAGGGAAGATTAAACACCATATATTTT. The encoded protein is CASSFGEGRLNTIYF.

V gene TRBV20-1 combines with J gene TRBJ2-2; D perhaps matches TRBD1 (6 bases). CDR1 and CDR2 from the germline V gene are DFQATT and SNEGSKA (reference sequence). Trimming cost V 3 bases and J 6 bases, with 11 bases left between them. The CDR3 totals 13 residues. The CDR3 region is CSASARGPGELFF. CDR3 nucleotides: TGCAGTGCTAGTGCCAGGGGTCCCGGGGAGCTGTTTTTT.

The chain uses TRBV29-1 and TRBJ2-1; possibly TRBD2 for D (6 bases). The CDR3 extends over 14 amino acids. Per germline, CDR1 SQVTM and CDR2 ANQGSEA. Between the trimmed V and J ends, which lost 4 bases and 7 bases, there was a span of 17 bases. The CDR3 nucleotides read TGCAGCGTTGTGAGGCAGGGCCGGGGGAATGAGCAGTTCTTC. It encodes CSVVRQGRGNEQFF.

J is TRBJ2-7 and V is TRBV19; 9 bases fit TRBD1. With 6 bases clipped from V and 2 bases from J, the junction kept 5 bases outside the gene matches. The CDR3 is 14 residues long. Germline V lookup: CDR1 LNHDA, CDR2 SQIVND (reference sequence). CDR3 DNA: TGTGCCAGTAGCGCCGGACAGGGGACCTACGAGCAGTACGTC. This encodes CASSAGQGTYEQYV.

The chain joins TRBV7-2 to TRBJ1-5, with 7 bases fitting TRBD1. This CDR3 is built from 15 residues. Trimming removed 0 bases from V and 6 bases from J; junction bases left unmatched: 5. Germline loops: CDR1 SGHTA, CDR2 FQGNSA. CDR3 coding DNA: TGTGCCAGCAGCTTAGCGTACAGGGGAGGTCAGCCCCAGCATTTT. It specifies CASSLAYRGGQPQHF. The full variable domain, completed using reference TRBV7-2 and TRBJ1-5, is GAGVSQSPSNKVTEKGKDVELRCDPISGHTALYWYRQSLGQGLEFLIYFQGNSAPDKSGLPSDRFSAERTGGSVSTLTIQRTQQEDSAVYLCASSLAYRGGQPQHFGDGTRLSIL.

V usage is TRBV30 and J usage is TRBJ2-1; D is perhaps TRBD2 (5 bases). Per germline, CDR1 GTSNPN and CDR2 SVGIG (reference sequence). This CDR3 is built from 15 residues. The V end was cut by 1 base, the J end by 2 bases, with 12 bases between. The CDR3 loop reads CAWSAGSGPYNEQFF. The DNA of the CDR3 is TGTGCCTGGAGTGCGGGGAGTGGCCCCTACAATGAGCAGTTCTTC.

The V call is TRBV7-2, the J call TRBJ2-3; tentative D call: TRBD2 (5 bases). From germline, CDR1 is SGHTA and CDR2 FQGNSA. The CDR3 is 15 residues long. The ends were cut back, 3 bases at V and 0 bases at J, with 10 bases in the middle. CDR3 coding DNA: TGTGCCAGCAGCTTGAGGAGGAGTAGCACAGATACGCAGTATTTT. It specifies CASSLRRSSTDTQYF.

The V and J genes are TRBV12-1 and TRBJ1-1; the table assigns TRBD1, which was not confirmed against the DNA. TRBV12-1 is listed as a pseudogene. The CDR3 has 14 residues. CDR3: CASSSGTGTNEAFF. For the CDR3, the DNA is TGTGCCAGCAGCTCAGGGACAGGGACAAATGAAGCTTTCTTT.

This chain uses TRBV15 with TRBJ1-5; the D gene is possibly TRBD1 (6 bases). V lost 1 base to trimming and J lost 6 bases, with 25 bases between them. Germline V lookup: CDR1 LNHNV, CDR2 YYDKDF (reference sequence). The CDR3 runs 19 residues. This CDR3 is CATSRGRSMLQGVLQPQHF. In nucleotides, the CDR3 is TGTGCCACCAGCAGAGGAAGGAGTATGTTACAGGGTGTCCTTCAGCCCCAGCATTTT.